This T cell receptor (beta chain) was captured by sequencing in a study of shared clonotypes between healthy human individuals. The study, taken as a whole, reports: Collection of samples was limited to blood; tissue repertoires likely differ.

For every subset, genomic DNA was evenly distributed across several immunoSEQ plates. Assay used: immunoSEQ multiplex PCR; TCRdb lists only in-frame clones, some missing. The repertoire has more than 2,000,000 clones, approximately 95% of them found once; the top ten carry approximately 0.4%. The length of the CDR3 is 16 residues. The ends lost 5 bases at V and 0 bases at J; junction bases unmatched: 7. Germline V gene lookup returns CDR1 LNHDA and CDR2 SQIVND (reference sequence). Comment on this clone: Its antigen is not known.

The J gene is TRBJ1-1, the V gene TRBV19; 9 bases match TRBD1. The receptor was isolated from a man younger than 35 in good health. Some clones in this sample may be carry-over from other donors' samples. The material sequenced was naive CD4+ T cells from PBMCs. Noted subset: CD45RA+ positively selected. The CDR3 reads CASSLRDRAMNTEAFF. CDR3 DNA sequence: TGTGCCAGTAGTCTCAGGGACAGGGCGATGAACACTGAAGCTTTCTTT.